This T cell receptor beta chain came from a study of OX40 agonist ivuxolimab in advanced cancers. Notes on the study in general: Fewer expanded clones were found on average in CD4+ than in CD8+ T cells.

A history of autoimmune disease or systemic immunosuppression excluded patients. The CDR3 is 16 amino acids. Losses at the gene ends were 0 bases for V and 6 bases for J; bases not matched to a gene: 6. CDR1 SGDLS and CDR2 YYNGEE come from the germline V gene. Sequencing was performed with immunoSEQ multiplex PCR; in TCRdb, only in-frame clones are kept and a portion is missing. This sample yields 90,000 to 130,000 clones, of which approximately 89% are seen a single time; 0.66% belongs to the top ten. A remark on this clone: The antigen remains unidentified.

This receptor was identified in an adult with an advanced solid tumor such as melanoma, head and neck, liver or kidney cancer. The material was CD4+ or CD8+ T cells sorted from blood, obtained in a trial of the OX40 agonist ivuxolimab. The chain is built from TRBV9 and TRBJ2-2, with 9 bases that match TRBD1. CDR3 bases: TGTGCCAGCAGCGTAGGAGTGGGACAGGGATCCGGGGAGCTGTTTTTT. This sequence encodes CASSVGVGQGSGELFF.